This T cell receptor beta chain appears in the sequencing data of a study of blood T cell repertoires in COVID-19. Study background: There were acute and convalescent COVID-19 samples, and they came from the United States, Italy and Spain. From T cells, B-cell-depleted T cells, or PBMCs came the material, which was cDNA or gDNA.

In the original analysis: Nucleated cell counts were estimated from reference gene primer amplification. Produced via immunoSEQ multiplex PCR; TCRdb's table is partial and in-frame only. V and J calls and clone size are copied from that table; D and trimming were computed from the DNA. The sample yields just under 90,000 clones, 85% to 95% seen once. This CDR3 is 17 amino acids long. Germline V gene sequence: CDR1 LNHDA, CDR2 SQIVND (reference sequence). The germline V and J ends were trimmed by 3 bases and 4 bases, with 21 bases remaining between them. This chain connects TRBV19 to TRBJ1-1; the D is unclear. The material sequenced was peripheral blood. This receptor was identified in a man aged 60 to 69 with acute or convalescent COVID-19. The CDR3: CASSISGHMAVGTEAFF. The DNA for the CDR3 is TGTGCCAGTAGTATTAGTGGCCATATGGCGGTGGGCACTGAAGCTTTCTTT. The complete variable domain, with remaining parts taken from reference TRBV19 and TRBJ1-1, reads DGGITQSPKYLFRKEGQNVTLSCEQNLNHDAMYWYRQDPGQGLRLIYYSQIVNDFQKGDIAEGYSVSREKKESFPLTVTSAQKNPTAFYLCASSISGHMAVGTEAFFGQGTRLTVV.